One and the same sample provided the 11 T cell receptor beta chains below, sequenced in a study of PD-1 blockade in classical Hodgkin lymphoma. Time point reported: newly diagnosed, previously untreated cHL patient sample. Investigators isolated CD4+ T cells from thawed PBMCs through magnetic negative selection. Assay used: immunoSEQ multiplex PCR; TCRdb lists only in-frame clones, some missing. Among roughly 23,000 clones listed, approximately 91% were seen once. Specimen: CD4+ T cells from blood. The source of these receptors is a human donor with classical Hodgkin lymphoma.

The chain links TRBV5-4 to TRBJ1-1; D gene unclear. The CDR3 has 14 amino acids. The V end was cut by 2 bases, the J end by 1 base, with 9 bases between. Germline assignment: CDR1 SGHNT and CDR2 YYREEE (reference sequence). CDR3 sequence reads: CASSLFLENTEAFF. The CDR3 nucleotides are TGTGCCAGCAGCTTATTCTTGGAGAACACTGAAGCTTTCTTT.

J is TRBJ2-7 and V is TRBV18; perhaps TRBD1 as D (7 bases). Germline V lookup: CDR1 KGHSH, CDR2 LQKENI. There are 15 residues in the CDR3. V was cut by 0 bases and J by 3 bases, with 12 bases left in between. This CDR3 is CASSPPAGGIYEQYF. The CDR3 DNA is TGTGCCAGCTCACCACCGGCAGGGGGGATCTACGAGCAGTACTTC.

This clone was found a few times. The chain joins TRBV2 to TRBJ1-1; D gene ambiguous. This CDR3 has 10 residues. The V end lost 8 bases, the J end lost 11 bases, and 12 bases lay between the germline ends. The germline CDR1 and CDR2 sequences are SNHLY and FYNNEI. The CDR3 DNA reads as TGTGCCAGCGAAATAAAATCGGCTTTCTTT. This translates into CASEIKSAFF. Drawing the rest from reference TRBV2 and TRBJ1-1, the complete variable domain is EPEVTQTPSHQVTQMGQEVILRCVPISNHLYFYWYRQILGQKVEFLVSFYNNEISEKSEIFDDQFSVERPDGSNFTLKIRSTKLEDSAMYFCASEIKSAFFGQGTRLTVV.

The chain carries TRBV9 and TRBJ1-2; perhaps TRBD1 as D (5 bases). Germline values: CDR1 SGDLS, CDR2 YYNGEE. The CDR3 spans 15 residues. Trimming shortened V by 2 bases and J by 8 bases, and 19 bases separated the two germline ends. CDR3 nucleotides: TGTGCCAGCAGCGTGGCCCCCGGGGGGGGTTACGGCTACACCTTC. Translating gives CASSVAPGGGYGYTF.

CDR3 sequence (DNA): TGTGCCAGCGCCGTTGGACAGTCGGAGACCCAGTACTTC. This encodes CASAVGQSETQYF. This chain links TRBV11-3 with TRBJ2-5, with a tentative D call TRBD1 (6 bases). CDR1 is SGHNT, CDR2 YENEEA, per germline. V gave up 8 bases and J gave up 5 bases, with 15 bases separating them. The CDR3 length is 13 residues.

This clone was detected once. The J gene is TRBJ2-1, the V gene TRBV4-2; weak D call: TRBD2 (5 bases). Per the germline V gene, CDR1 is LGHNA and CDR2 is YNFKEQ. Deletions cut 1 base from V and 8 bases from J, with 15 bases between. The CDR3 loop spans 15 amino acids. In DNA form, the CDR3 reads TGTGCCAGCAGCCAAGTCGAGGGAGTGCGGTATGAGCAGTTCTTC. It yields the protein CASSQVEGVRYEQFF.

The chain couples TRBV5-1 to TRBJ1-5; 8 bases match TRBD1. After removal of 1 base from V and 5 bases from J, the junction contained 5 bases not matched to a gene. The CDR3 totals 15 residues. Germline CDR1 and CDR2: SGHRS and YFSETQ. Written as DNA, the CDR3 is TGCGCCAGCAGCTTGACAGGGGGACTGGATCAGCCCCAGCATTTT. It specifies CASSLTGGLDQPQHF.

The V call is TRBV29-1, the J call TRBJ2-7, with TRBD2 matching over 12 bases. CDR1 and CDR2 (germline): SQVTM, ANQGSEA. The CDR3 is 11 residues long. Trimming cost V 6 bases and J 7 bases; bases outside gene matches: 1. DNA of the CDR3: TGCAGCGTAGGACTAGCGGGGGAGCAGTACTTC. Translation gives CSVGLAGEQYF.

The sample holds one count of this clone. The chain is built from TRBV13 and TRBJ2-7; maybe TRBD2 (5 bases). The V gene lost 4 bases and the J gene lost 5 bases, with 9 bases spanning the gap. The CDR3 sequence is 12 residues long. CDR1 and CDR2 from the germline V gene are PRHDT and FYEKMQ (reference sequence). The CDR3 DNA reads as TGTGCCAGCAGCTCCATGCGGGACGAGCAGTACTTC. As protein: CASSSMRDEQYF.

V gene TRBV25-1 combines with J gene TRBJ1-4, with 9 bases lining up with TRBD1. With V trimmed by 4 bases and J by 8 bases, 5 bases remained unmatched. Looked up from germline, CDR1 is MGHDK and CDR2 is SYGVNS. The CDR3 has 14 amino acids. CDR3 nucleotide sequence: TGTGCCAGCAGTGGGGACAGGGTGTGGGAAAAACTGTTTTTT. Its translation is CASSGDRVWEKLFF.

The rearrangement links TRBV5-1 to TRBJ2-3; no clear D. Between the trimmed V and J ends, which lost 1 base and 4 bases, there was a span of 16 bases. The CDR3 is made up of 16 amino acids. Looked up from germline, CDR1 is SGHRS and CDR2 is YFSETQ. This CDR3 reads CASSLNLVVEADTQYF. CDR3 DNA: TGCGCCAGCAGCTTGAACCTTGTGGTCGAGGCAGATACGCAGTATTTT.